Listed below are T cell receptor beta chains from one sample, sequenced in a study of T cell changes during pregnancy in multiple sclerosis. Clones were sequenced by immunoSEQ multiplex PCR, and TCRdb holds only the in-frame ones, with some missing. The sample holds some 64,000 clones; 91% are singletons and the top ten take 2% to 2.5%. This sample comprised peripheral blood, obtained in the first trimester of pregnancy. These receptors all stem from a female donor with multiple sclerosis, enrolled in a pregnancy study. The CDR3 runs from the conserved cysteine through the conserved F or W. Fields, in order: J gene, V gene, D gene, clone size, CDR3 protein. The D gene is left open where the match is weak. Size values are once, few and many counts, or a class for expanded clones, and some rows have none.

TRBJ1-2 TRBV27 TRBD1 - CASKQGGYGYTF
TRBJ2-1 TRBV9 - once CASSVEAGYNEQFF
TRBJ1-2 TRBV6-1 TRBD1 - CASSRTGEGYTF
TRBJ2-1 TRBV7-8 TRBD1 - CASSSDRGLYNEQFF
TRBJ1-2 TRBV28 - - CASSLFPPKSGRLGYTF
TRBJ2-7 TRBV6-1 TRBD2 - CASSARLSGSSYEQYF
TRBJ1-6 TRBV30 TRBD1 once CAFQQGANSPLHF
TRBJ2-5 TRBV28 TRBD2 - CASSPAGGISETQYF
TRBJ1-2 TRBV5-8 - - CASSLVGRGVVYGYTF
TRBJ2-5 TRBV7-2 TRBD1 - CASSWDRGRPETQYF
TRBJ2-5 TRBV7-3 TRBD2 - CASSPLATSSETQYF
TRBJ1-4 TRBV6-6 - - CASSYRLGGTNEKLFF
TRBJ1-5 TRBV5-5 TRBD1 - CASRPDRAPNQPQHF
TRBJ2-3 TRBV7-3 - - CASSLSGGARDTQYF
TRBJ2-1 TRBV9 TRBD2 - CASSVSGGAFNEQFF
TRBJ2-3 TRBV7-9 TRBD1 few CASSLGQEGTDTQYF
TRBJ1-4 TRBV5-4 - - CASSFAPSHATNEKLFF
TRBJ2-7 TRBV7-2 - - CASSFADSHTYEQYF
TRBJ2-7 TRBV19 - - CASTRGGWAYEQYF
TRBJ2-7 TRBV11-2 TRBD2 - CASSLAGAREQYF
TRBJ1-3 TRBV30 - - CAWGVGSSGNTIYF
TRBJ1-2 TRBV18 - - CASSPGEARGYTF
TRBJ2-7 TRBV6-5 - - CASSSQRKLTYEQYF
TRBJ1-5 TRBV27 TRBD1 - CASRDRDNQPQHF
TRBJ1-1 TRBV5-1 - - CASTTAPGFPEAFF
TRBJ2-3 TRBV28 TRBD2 - CASSHRLAGISVFVDTQYF
TRBJ2-1 TRBV18 TRBD2 - CASSPLLAGVGHEQFF
TRBJ1-2 TRBV29-1 TRBD1 once CSVEDWQGVRYGYTF
TRBJ1-1 TRBV9 - - CASSRAGSSEAFF
TRBJ1-5 TRBV19 TRBD1 - CASQLFSTGQGNQPQHF
TRBJ1-1 TRBV4-1 TRBD1 - CASSLTGATEAFF
TRBJ2-2 TRBV14 - - CASSQDRRWELFF
TRBJ1-5 TRBV6-1 - - CASHQVRGQPQHF
TRBJ2-5 TRBV2 TRBD2 - CASSGLSGRTEETQYF
TRBJ2-7 TRBV7-9 - - CASSYSGLPYEQYF
TRBJ2-3 TRBV2 - - CASSGASTDTQYF
TRBJ2-3 TRBV4-1 - - CASSQFPTVGDPTFTDTQYF
TRBJ2-3 TRBV29-1 - - CSVDSFTGLGTDTQYF
TRBJ2-3 TRBV5-4 TRBD2 - CASSPLARGEGADTQYF
TRBJ1-1 TRBV19 TRBD1 - CASTYRGLEAFF
TRBJ2-3 TRBV5-1 TRBD1 - CASSWTGVDMSTDTQYF